What follows is one TCR beta chain and its context. Its matching antigen is unknown. RNA extraction and reverse transcription yielded cDNA as sequencing template. Sequencing used immunoSEQ multiplex PCR; TCRdb keeps in-frame clones, though not all of them. The sample shows 90,000 or so clones, 44% of them seen only once. Treatment reported: oral pan-JAK inhibitor, 5-10 mg twice daily. Lesional scalp punch biopsies and peripheral blood came from alopecia areata patients. The sorting of PBMCs gave CD4+ and CD8+ T cells. This entry belongs to a study of CD8+ T cells in alopecia areata. General study results and limits: During tofacitinib treatment, many expanded lesional clones remained in scalp and blood.

The receptor's source is a human donor with alopecia areata. The sample in question was CD8+ T cells sorted from blood, obtained at week 24, from a patient treated with tofacitinib.

The CDR3 coding sequence is TGCGCCAGCAGTCAATCGAAGAGGGGGGCCCCGATGAACGAGCAGTACTTC. Translation: CASSQSKRGAPMNEQYF. This rearrangement joins TRBV23-1 to TRBJ2-7; TRBD1 or TRBD2 may be the D gene (6 bases each). TRBV23-1 is an open reading frame whose function is uncertain. V lost 0 bases, J lost 5 bases, and 20 bases lay in between. The CDR3 is made up of 17 amino acids.